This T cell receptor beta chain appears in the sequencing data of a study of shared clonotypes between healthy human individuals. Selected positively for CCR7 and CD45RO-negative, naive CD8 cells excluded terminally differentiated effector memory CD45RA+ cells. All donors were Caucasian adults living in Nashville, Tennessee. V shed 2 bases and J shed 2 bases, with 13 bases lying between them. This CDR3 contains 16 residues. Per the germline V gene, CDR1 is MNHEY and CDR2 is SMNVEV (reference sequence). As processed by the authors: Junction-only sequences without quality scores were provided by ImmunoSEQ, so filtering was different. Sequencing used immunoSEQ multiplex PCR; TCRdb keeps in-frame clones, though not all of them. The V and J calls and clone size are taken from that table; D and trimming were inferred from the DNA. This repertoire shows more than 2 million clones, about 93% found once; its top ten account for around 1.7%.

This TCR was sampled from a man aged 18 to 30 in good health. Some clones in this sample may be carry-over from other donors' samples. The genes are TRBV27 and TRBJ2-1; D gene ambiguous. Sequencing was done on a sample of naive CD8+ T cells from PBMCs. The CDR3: CASSLPPLLAYNEQFF. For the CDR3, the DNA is TGTGCCAGCAGTTTACCTCCGCTTCTGGCCTACAATGAGCAGTTCTTC.